The TCR beta chain described here comes from a study of blood T cells in healthy people across ages. As for the study in general: About one barcoded beta molecule per two T cells came from capture by template switching.

The authors ran a second PCR of roughly 6 to 12 cycles using a sample-barcoded 5' primer and a J-beta primer mix. MiXCR, applied by TCRdb to the 5' RACE reads, yields one record per CDR3 protein. Of more than 650,000 distinct CDR3 sequences listed, about 55% are singletons. No fewer than 7 million PBMCs went into each sample. The CDR3 is 15 amino acids. The receptor comes from a man older than 75 in good health. The sample was blood. This sequence joins TRBV12-3 or TRBV12-4 and TRBJ2-5; D is unresolved. The J call may be in error: the DNA end matches TRBJ2-4 better. The CDR3 coding sequence is TGTGCCAGCAGTTTAAAAGATGAGCGTCGAAACATTCAGTACTTC. Its translation is CASSLKDERRNIQYF.